This T cell receptor (beta chain) is drawn from a study of Tregs in tolerant kidney transplant recipients. General study findings and limits: No direct test of biological reproducibility was done here. Activated donor B cell expansion appeared to reveal the most relevant donor-specific TCRbeta repertoire.

Mixed chimerism was transient after nonmyeloablative marrow transplants from related graft donors. Unstimulated Tregs (CD4+CD25+CD127-) and CD4+CD25- non-Tregs were sorted from PBMCs. A word on this clone: Its antigen is undetermined. Germline is not matched at one junction end, which may reflect a read error. Other nucleotide sequences in the sample specify the same CDR3.

Germline CDR1 is LGHNA and CDR2 is YSLEER. This CDR3 has 17 residues. Profiled with immunoSEQ multiplex PCR; TCRdb holds only in-frame clones, not every one. The sample contains tens of thousands of clones, roughly 93% of which appear only once. The sample was CD4+ T cells from blood (PBMCs), taken 12 months after the transplant. This sequence was found in a human patient who received a combined kidney and bone marrow transplant. Some T cells may be supplied by the graft donor. This chain links TRBV4-3 with TRBJ1-6, with D possibly TRBD1 on 6 matching bases. CDR3 sequence (DNA): TGCGCCAGCAGCCAAGAGGGGGGGGCAGTTTATAATTCCCCCCTCCACTTT. Translation gives CASSQEGGAVYNSPLHF.